Below, one T cell receptor (beta chain) is given with its context. Its specificity is not known. MiXCR, run by TCRdb on the RACE reads, gives a single entry per CDR3 protein. The sample shows more than 85,000 distinct CDR3 sequences, around 7.9% of them seen only once. The data were obtained in a study of human T cells and chemical hapten exposure. Study results and limitations: The formation of large CDR3 similarity clusters by expanded TCRs significantly exceeded that of controls. The donors suffered from alopecia, so their immune response may not match that of healthy people.

Germline V gene lookup returns CDR1 MDHEN and CDR2 SYDVKM. V was cut by 2 bases and J by 6 bases, with 16 bases left in between. The CDR3 is 15 amino acids. Time point defined: pre-sensitization, week 0. Indicated treatment: therapeutic diphenylcyclopropenone sensitization with weekly scalp DPC. The TCR sequence derives from a man in his forties with alopecia areata. Some clones in this sample may be carry-over from other donors' samples. V gene TRBV28 combines with J gene TRBJ1-1, with D perhaps TRBD1 (5 bases). This specimen was whole blood, taken in connection with sensitization to the hapten diphenylcyclopropenone (DPC). Written as DNA, the CDR3 is TGTGCCAGCAGTTTAGGGGCAGGCCGAGGGTCTGAAGCTTTCTTT. This translates into CASSLGAGRGSEAFF. The complete variable domain, with remaining parts taken from reference TRBV28 and TRBJ1-1, reads DVKVTQSSRYLVKRTGEKVFLECVQDMDHENMFWYRQDPGLGLRLIYFSYDVKMKEKGDIPEGYSVSREKKERFSLILESASTNQTSMYLCASSLGAGRGSEAFFGQGTRLTVV.